These 20 T cell receptor beta chains share one sample of origin, sequenced in a study of beta chain features in type 1 diabetes. The authors reverse transcribed all of the isolated RNA, so sequencing captured expressed TCRB transcripts. Clones were sequenced by immunoSEQ multiplex PCR, and TCRdb holds only the in-frame ones, with some missing. The table records 130,000 to 150,000 clones, about 7% of them present only once. The sequenced material came from central memory CD4+ T cells from blood. Receptors originate from a woman aged 25-40 years in good health.

The V call is TRBV7-2, the J call TRBJ2-3, with TRBD2 matching over 13 bases. Losses at the gene ends were 5 bases for V and 4 bases for J; bases not matched to a gene: 12. Per the germline V gene, CDR1 is SGHTA and CDR2 is FQGNSA. The CDR3 is 18 amino acids. CDR3 in amino acids: CASSPGLAGILLADTQYF. CDR3 nucleotides: TGTGCCAGCAGCCCGGGACTAGCGGGAATCCTATTGGCAGATACGCAGTATTTT.

This clone was detected a few times. The J gene is TRBJ1-1, the V gene TRBV10-3; unclear D gene. The CDR3 is made up of 13 amino acids. Trimming took off 0 bases at V and 5 bases at J, with 7 bases between the two ends. Germline V gene data show CDR1 as ENHRY and CDR2 as SYGVKD. CDR3 sequence reads: CAISESGRTEAFF. The CDR3 nucleotides are TGTGCCATCAGTGAGTCCGGCAGGACTGAAGCTTTCTTT.

This chain joins TRBV6-4 and TRBJ2-3, with D unresolved. The CDR3 runs to 14 residues. Germline V CDR1 and CDR2: MRHNA, SNTAGT. Trimming took 7 bases from V and 1 from J, leaving 12 bases between them. In DNA, the CDR3 is TGTGCCAGCACCAACGTGGAGCGCACAGATACGCAGTATTTT. It is translated as CASTNVERTDTQYF.

The chain has TRBV4-3 and TRBJ1-2; 10 bases agree with TRBD1. The V and J ends lost 0 bases and 4 bases, in that order; junction bases with no gene match: 11. This CDR3 region has 18 residues. From germline, CDR1 is LGHNA and CDR2 YSLEER. The CDR3 sequence: CASSQEETGGLTSYGYTF. CDR3 in DNA: TGCGCCAGCAGCCAAGAAGAGACAGGGGGCCTAACCAGCTATGGCTACACCTTC.

This rearrangement joins TRBV18 to TRBJ2-3, with D possibly TRBD2 on 6 matching bases. The CDR3 has 15 amino acids. Germline values: CDR1 KGHSH, CDR2 LQKENI. V was pared by 6 bases and J by 4 bases, with 17 bases between. The CDR3 nucleotides are TGTGCCAGCTCGCCTCCTAGCGATCCATCAGATACGCAGTATTTT. This gives the protein CASSPPSDPSDTQYF.

This rearrangement joins TRBV5-1 to TRBJ2-7, with TRBD1 matching over 8 bases. The germline V gene has CDR1 SGHRS and CDR2 YFSETQ. V lost 4 bases to trimming and J lost 4 bases; unmatched junction nucleotides: 4. This CDR3 is 13 amino acids long. CDR3 DNA: TGCGCCAGCAGCGCCGGACAGGGTTACGAGCAGTACTTC. It is translated as CASSAGQGYEQYF.

The rearrangement joins TRBV7-2 to TRBJ1-1, with TRBD1 matching 9 bases. CDR3 length: 14 residues. Trimming cost V 8 bases and J 4 bases; bases outside gene matches: 8. Germline V gene data show CDR1 as SGHTA and CDR2 as FQGNSA. The CDR3 loop reads CASGRQGVSTEAFF. CDR3 sequence (DNA): TGTGCCAGCGGAAGACAGGGGGTCAGCACTGAAGCTTTCTTT.

About this clone itself: Germline and junction disagree at one end, which may indicate a read error. The CDR3 coding sequence is TGCGCCAGCAGCCAAGACTACCTACTCAGCACAGATACGCAGTATTTT. Translated, it gives CASSQDYLLSTDTQYF. The chain combines TRBV5-4 with TRBJ2-3; D possibly corresponds to TRBD2 (5 bases). The CDR3 contains 16 residues. Germline V CDR1 and CDR2: SGHNT, YYREEE (reference sequence). The whole variable domain, filled in from reference TRBV5-4 and TRBJ2-3, reads ETGVTQSPTHLIKTRGQQVTLRCSSQSGHNTVSWYQQALGQGPQFIFQYYREEENGRGNFPPRFSGLQFPNYSSELNVNALELDDSALYLCASSQDYLLSTDTQYFGPGTRLTVL.

There are a few counts of this clone. The chain employs TRBV4-3 and TRBJ1-1, with 10 bases matching TRBD1. This CDR3 has 16 residues. V gave up 1 base and J gave up 5 bases; unmatched junction bases: 7. CDR1 is LGHNA, CDR2 YSLEER, per germline. The chain's CDR3 is CASSQAGTGAWTEAFF. DNA of the CDR3: TGCGCCAGCAGCCAAGCCGGGACAGGGGCTTGGACTGAAGCTTTCTTT.

This clone has a handful of counts. The chain couples TRBV7-8 to TRBJ2-3; TRBD2 matches 9 bases. CDR1 is SGHVS, CDR2 FQNEAQ, per germline. V was pared by 7 bases and J by 4 bases, with 12 bases of the junction left unmatched. CDR3 length equals 16 residues. The chain's CDR3 is CASIKASGVGADTQYF. CDR3 sequence (DNA): TGTGCCAGCATCAAAGCTAGCGGGGTGGGGGCAGATACGCAGTATTTT.

This clone was seen a handful of times. The chain carries TRBV13 and TRBJ2-7; a weak D match, TRBD2 (7 bases). Trimming pared 5 bases from V and 1 base from J, leaving 9 bases between. The length of the CDR3 is 13 residues. Germline CDR1 and CDR2: PRHDT and FYEKMQ (reference sequence). This CDR3 is CASSGRGSYEQYF. The CDR3 nucleotides read TGTGCCAGCAGCGGGAGGGGGTCCTACGAGCAGTACTTC.

This clone turned up a few times. The chain recombines TRBV18 with TRBJ2-7, with D possibly TRBD2 on 6 matching bases. V lost 1 base to trimming and J lost 3 bases, with 10 bases between them. The germline V gene has CDR1 KGHSH and CDR2 LQKENI. CDR3 size: 14 residues. CDR3 sequence reads: CASSPLAVDYEQYF. For the CDR3, the DNA is TGTGCCAGCTCACCACTAGCGGTGGACTACGAGCAGTACTTC.

The J gene is TRBJ2-1, the V gene TRBV10-3; tentative D call: TRBD2 (5 bases). The V gene's germline CDR1 is ENHRY and CDR2 SYGVKD. V was trimmed by 4 bases and J by 7 bases, leaving 8 bases between them. The CDR3 loop spans 12 amino acids. As DNA, the CDR3 is TGTGCCATCAGTGTGGAGGAGAATGAGCAGTTCTTC. Its protein product is CAISVEENEQFF.

This clone was detected many times. The CDR3 protein is CASHSLGRTSGRAGFF. The CDR3 bases are TGTGCCAGCCACTCCTTGGGCCGAACTAGCGGGAGGGCTGGGTTCTTC. V gene TRBV7-9 combines with J gene TRBJ2-1, with 13 bases aligning to TRBD2. The V gene's germline CDR1 is SEHNR and CDR2 FQNEAQ (reference sequence). The CDR3 loop spans 16 amino acids. After removal of 8 bases from V and 15 bases from J, the junction contained 19 bases not matched to a gene.

In its sample, this clone was seen a few times. This chain connects TRBV6-5 to TRBJ1-5, with D perhaps TRBD1 (5 bases). This CDR3 spans 15 amino acids. CDR1 and CDR2 (germline): MNHEY, SVGAGI. V lost 2 bases and J 3 bases, leaving 11 bases between the germline ends. The DNA of the CDR3 is TGTGCCAGCAGTTACGGGGCGGGAGCCAATCAGCCCCAGCATTTT. Protein product: CASSYGAGANQPQHF.

The V call is TRBV5-8, the J call TRBJ2-5, with D possibly being TRBD1 (6 bases). The CDR3 spans 15 residues. Trimming removed 4 bases from V and 1 base from J, with 14 bases in between. Germline CDR1 SGHTS, CDR2 YDEGEE. CDR3: CASSRWGQIQETQYF. CDR3 bases: TGTGCCAGCAGCAGATGGGGACAAATCCAAGAGACCCAGTACTTC.

The rearrangement links TRBV9 to TRBJ2-7, with 8 nucleotides matching TRBD2. Germline lookup yields CDR1 SGDLS and CDR2 YYNGEE. V dropped 0 bases and J dropped 2; count of bases not matched to a gene: 1. The length of the CDR3 is 14 residues. CDR3 bases: TGTGCCAGCAGCGTAGAAGCGGGGGCCTACGAGCAGTACTTC. This gives the protein CASSVEAGAYEQYF. Complete variable domain (other parts from reference TRBV9 and TRBJ2-7): DSGVTQTPKHLITATGQRVTLRCSPRSGDLSVYWYQQSLDQGLQFLIQYYNGEERAKGNILERFSAQQFPDLHSELNLSSLELGDSALYFCASSVEAGAYEQYFGPGTRLTVT.

The rearrangement joins TRBV30 to TRBJ2-3, with 8 bases identical to TRBD2. The V segment lost 7 bases and the J segment 4 bases; nucleotides outside the gene matches: 10. CDR1 GTSNPN and CDR2 SVGIG come from the germline V gene (reference sequence). The CDR3 has 14 amino acids. CDR3 loop: CASQAAGGSDTQYF. CDR3 sequence (DNA): TGTGCCTCCCAAGCGGCGGGAGGCTCAGATACGCAGTATTTT.

The gene calls are TRBV4-2 and TRBJ1-5, with 8 bases fitting TRBD1. The length of the CDR3 is 15 residues. In germline, CDR1 is LGHNA, CDR2 YNFKEQ. Trimming took 3 bases from V and 5 from J; bases not matched to a gene: 6. The CDR3, as DNA: TGTGCCAGCAGCCAGGTAGGGACAGGAGATCAGCCCCAGCATTTT. Translated, it gives CASSQVGTGDQPQHF.

This clone appeared many times. This chain links TRBV13 with TRBJ2-4, with TRBD2 as a possible D gene (6 bases). There are 16 residues in the CDR3. Trimming cost V 2 bases and J 0 bases, with 11 bases left between them. Germline CDR1 is PRHDT and CDR2 is FYEKMQ (reference sequence). The CDR3 region is CASSLKAGIAKNIQYF. For the CDR3, the DNA is TGTGCCAGCAGCTTAAAGGCGGGGATAGCCAAAAACATTCAGTACTTC. Using reference TRBV13 and TRBJ2-4 for the parts outside the CDR3, the full variable domain is AAGVIQSPRHLIKEKRETATLKCYPIPRHDTVYWYQQGPGQDPQFLISFYEKMQSDKGSIPDRFSAQQFSDYHSELNMSSLELGDSALYFCASSLKAGIAKNIQYFGAGTRLSVL.